This T cell receptor (beta chain) emerged from a study of CD8 T cells in Susac syndrome. Study-wide context: When their blood was taken, the Susac syndrome patients had either not yet had any therapy, were taking corticosteroids, or were taking intravenous immunoglobulin alone. Study-wide results and caveats: The study's TCR sequencing and HLA analysis drew on a certain number of individuals. That number was acknowledged as relatively small.

TEMRA cells were FACS-enriched, unlike CD8+ and CD4+ T cells, which were negatively isolated. As to this clonotype: Its antigen remains unidentified.

Looked up from germline, CDR1 is GTSNPN and CDR2 is SVGIG (reference sequence). The CDR3 loop spans 16 amino acids. The V segment lost 4 bases and the J segment 7 bases; nucleotides outside the gene matches: 11. With random hexamers, reverse transcription was performed on about 0.45 to 1 ug of RNA. immunoSEQ multiplex PCR amplified TCR beta CDR3 across 54 Vbeta, 13 Jbeta. From the immunoSEQ multiplex PCR reads, TCRdb called clonotypes with MiXCR, one entry per CDR3 protein. Among under 150,000 distinct CDR3 sequences listed, more than 85% were seen once. Input material: CD4+ T cells from PBMCs. The sequence came from a human donor with Susac syndrome. The chain couples TRBV30 to TRBJ1-6, with 9 bases that match TRBD1. CDR3 amino acids: CAWNAPGTGTNSPLHF. The DNA for the CDR3 is TGTGCCTGGAACGCTCCCGGGACAGGGACGAATTCACCCCTCCACTTT.